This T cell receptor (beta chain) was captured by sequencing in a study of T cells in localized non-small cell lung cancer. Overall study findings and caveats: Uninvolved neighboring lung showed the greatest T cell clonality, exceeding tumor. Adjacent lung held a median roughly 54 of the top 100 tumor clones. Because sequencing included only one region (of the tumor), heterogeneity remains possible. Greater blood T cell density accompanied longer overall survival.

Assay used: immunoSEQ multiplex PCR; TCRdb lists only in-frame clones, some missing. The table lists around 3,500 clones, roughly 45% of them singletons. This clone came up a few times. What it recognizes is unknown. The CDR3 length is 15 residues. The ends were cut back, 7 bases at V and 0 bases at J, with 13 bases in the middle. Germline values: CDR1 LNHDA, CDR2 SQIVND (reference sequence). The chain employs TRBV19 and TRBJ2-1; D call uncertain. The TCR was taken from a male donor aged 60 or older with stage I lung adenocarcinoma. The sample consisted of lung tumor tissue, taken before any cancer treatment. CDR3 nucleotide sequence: TGTGCCAGTAAGGATGTAGGGAACTCCTACAATGAGCAGTTCTTC. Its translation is CASKDVGNSYNEQFF.